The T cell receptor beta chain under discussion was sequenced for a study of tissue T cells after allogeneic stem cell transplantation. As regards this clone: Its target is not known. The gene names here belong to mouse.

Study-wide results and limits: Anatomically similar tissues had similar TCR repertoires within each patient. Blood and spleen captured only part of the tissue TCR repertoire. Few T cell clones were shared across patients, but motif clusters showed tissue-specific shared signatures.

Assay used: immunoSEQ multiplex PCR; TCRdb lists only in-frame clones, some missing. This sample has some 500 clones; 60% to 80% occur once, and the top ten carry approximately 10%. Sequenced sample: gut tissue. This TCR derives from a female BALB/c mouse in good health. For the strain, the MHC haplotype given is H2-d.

The CDR3 sequence is CGASGGPNYAEQFF. Incomplete CDR3 DNA: TGTGGTGCTAGCGGGGGGCCCAACTATGCTGAGCAGTTC. The chain links TRBV20 to TRBJ2-1; a possible D gene is TRBD2 (7 bases). Read coverage stops 1 residue before the CDR3 terminus; the germline J gene supplies the remainder. CDR1 and CDR2 from the germline V gene are GFQATS and STVNSAI. This CDR3 is 14 amino acids long. Trimming left V 3 bases short and J 1 base short, with 10 bases between. Using reference TRBV20 and TRBJ2-1 for the parts outside the CDR3, the full variable domain is GALVYQYPRRTICKSGTSMRMECQAVGFQATSVAWYRQSPQKTFELIALSTVNSAIKYEQNFTQEKFPISHPNLSFSSMTVLNAYLEDRGLYLCGASGGPNYAEQFFGPGTRLTVL.